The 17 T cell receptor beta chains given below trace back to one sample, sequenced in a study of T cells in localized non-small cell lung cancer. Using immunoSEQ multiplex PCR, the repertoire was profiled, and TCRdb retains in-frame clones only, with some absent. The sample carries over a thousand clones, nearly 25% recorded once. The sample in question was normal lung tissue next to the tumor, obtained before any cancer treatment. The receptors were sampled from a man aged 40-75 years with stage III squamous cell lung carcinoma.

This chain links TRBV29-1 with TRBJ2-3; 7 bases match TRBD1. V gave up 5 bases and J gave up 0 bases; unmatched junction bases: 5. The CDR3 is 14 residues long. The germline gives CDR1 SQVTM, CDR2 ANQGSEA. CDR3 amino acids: CSVQGGYSTDTQYF. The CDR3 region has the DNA TGCAGCGTTCAAGGGGGCTACAGCACAGATACGCAGTATTTT.

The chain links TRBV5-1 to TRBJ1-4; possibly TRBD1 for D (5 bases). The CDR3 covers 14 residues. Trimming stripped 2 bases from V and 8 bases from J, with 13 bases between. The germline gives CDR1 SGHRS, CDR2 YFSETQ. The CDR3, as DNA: TGCGCCAGCAGCTTTGGGAGGGACCGGGAAAAACTGTTTTTT. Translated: CASSFGRDREKLFF.

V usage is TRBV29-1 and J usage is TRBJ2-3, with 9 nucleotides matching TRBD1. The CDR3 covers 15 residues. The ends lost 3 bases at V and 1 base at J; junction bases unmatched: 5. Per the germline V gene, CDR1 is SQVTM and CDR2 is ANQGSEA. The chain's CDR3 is CSVERTGDRTDTQYF. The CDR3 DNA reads TGCAGCGTTGAGCGGACAGGGGATCGCACAGATACGCAGTATTTT.

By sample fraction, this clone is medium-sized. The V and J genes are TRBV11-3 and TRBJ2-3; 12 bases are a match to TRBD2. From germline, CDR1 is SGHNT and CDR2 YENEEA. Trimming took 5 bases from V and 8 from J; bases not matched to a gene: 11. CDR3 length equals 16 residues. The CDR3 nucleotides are TGTGCCAGCAGCCTACTAGCGGGGGGACAAGGGGGTACGCAGTATTTT. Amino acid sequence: CASSLLAGGQGGTQYF.

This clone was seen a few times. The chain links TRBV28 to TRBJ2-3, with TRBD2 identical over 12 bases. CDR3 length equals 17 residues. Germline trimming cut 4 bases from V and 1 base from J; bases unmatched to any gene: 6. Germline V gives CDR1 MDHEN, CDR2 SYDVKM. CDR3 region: CASSSASGREGTDTQYF. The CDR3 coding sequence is TGTGCCAGCAGTTCCGCTAGCGGGAGGGAAGGCACAGATACGCAGTATTTT.

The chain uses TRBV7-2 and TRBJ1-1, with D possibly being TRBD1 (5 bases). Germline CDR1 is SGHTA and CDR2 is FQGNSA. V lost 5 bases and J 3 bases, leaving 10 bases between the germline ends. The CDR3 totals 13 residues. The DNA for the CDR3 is TGTGCCAGCAGCCCAGGGTGGCACACTGAAGCTTTCTTT. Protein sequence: CASSPGWHTEAFF.

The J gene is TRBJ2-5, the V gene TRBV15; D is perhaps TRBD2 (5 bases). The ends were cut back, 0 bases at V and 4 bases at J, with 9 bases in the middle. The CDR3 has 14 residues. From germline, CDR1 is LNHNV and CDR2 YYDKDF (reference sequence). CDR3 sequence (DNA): TGTGCCACCAGCAGAGATCGGGGTGGAGAGACCCAGTACTTC. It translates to CATSRDRGGETQYF.

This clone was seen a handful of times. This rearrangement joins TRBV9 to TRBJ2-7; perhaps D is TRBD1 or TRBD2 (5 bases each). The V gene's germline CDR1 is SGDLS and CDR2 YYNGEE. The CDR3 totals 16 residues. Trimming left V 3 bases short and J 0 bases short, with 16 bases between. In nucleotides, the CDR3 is TGTGCCAGCAGCGCCCCCGACCGGGACGGCTCCTACGAGCAGTACTTC. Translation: CASSAPDRDGSYEQYF.

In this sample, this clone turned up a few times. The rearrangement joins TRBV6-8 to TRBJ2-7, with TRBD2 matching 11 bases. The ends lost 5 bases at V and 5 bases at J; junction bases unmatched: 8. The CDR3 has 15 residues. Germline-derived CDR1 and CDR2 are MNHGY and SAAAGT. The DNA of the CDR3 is TGTGCCAGCAGTATTACGCTAGCGGGGGGCCACGAGCAGTACGTC. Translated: CASSITLAGGHEQYV.

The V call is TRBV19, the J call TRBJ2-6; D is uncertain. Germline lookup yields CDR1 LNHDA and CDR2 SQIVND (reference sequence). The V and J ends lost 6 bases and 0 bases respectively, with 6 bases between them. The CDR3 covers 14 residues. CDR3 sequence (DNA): TGTGCCAGTAGAATCGACTCTGGGGCCAACGTCCTGACTTTC. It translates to CASRIDSGANVLTF.

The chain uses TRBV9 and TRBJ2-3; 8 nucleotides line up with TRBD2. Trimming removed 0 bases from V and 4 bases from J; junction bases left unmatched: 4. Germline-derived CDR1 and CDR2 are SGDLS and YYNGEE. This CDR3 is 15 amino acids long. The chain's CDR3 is CASSVVPGGPDTQYF. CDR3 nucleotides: TGTGCCAGCAGCGTAGTTCCGGGAGGGCCAGATACGCAGTATTTT.

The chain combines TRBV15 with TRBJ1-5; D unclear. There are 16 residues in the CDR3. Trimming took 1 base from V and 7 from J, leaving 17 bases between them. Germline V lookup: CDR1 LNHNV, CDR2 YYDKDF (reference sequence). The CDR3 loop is CATSRGGVILTQPQHF. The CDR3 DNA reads TGTGCCACCAGCAGAGGCGGGGTCATTCTAACCCAGCCCCAGCATTTT.

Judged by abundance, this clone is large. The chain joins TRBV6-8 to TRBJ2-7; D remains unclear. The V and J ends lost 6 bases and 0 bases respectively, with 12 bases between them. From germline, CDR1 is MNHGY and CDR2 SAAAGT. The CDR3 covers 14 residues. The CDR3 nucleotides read TGTGCCAGCAGCATCGGGCCAGTCTCCTACGAGCAGTACTTC. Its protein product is CASSIGPVSYEQYF.

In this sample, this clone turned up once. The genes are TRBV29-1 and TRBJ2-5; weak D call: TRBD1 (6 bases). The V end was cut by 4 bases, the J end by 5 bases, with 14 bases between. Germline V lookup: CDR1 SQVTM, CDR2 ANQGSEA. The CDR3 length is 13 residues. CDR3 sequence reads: CSVGRTAEETQYF. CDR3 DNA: TGCAGCGTTGGGAGGACAGCCGAGGAGACCCAGTACTTC.

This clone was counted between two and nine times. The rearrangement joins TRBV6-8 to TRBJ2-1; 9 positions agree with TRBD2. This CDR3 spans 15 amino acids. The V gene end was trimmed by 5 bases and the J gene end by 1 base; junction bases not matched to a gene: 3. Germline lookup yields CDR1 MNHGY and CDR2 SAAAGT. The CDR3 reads CASSLSGGSYNEQFF. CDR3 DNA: TGTGCCAGCAGTCTTAGCGGGGGATCCTACAATGAGCAGTTCTTC.

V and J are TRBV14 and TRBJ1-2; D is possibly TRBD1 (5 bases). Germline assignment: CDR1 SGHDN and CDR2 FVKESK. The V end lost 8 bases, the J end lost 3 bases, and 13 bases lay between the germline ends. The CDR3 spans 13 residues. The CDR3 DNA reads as TGTGCCAGCTCGCCCGACAGATACTATGGCTACACCTTC. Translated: CASSPDRYYGYTF.

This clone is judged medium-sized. The chain's CDR3 is CASSLGAGGLSEQFF. The CDR3, as DNA: TGTGCCAGCAGCTTGGGAGCGGGGGGGTTAAGTGAGCAGTTCTTC. The chain joins TRBV11-3 to TRBJ2-1; 10 positions match TRBD2. CDR3 length equals 15 residues. The V and J ends lost 3 bases and 9 bases, in that order; junction bases with no gene match: 8. Germline CDR1 reads SGHNT; CDR2 reads YENEEA.